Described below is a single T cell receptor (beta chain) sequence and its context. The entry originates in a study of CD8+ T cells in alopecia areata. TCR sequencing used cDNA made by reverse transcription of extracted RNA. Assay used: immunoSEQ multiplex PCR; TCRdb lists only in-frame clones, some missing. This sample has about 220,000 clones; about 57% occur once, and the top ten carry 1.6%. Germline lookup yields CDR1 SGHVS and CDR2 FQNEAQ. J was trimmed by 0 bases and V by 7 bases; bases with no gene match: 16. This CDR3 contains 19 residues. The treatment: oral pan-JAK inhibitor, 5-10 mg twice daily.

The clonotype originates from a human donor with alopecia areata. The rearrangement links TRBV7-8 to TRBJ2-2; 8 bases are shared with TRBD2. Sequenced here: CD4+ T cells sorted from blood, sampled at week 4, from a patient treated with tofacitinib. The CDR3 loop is CASTPRVRAGASNTGELFF. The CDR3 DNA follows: TGTGCCAGCACCCCTAGGGTTCGAGCGGGGGCTTCGAACACCGGGGAGCTGTTTTTT.